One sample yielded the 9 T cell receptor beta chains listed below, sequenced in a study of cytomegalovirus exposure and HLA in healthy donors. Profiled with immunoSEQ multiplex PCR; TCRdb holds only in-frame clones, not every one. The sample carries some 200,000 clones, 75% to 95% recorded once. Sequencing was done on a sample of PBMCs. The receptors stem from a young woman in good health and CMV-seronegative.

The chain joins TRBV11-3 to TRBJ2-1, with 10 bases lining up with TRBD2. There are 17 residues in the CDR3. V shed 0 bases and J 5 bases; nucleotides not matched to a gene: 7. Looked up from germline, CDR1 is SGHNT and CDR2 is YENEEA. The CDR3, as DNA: TGTGCCAGCAGCTTAGATAGGTCCCTAGCGGGAGACAATGAGCAGTTCTTC. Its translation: CASSLDRSLAGDNEQFF.

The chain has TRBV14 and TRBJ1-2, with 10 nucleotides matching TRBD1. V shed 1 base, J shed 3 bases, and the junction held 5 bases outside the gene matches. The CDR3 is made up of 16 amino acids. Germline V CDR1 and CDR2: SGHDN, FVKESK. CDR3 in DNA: TGTGCCAGCAGCCAAGTGCCGGGACAGGGGTACTATGGCTACACCTTC. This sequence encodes CASSQVPGQGYYGYTF.

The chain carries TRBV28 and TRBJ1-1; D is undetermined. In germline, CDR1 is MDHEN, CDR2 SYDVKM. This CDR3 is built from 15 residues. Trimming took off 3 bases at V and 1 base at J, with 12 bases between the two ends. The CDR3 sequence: CASSLSLTGNTEAFF. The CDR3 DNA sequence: TGTGCCAGCAGTTTGTCCTTAACCGGGAACACTGAAGCTTTCTTT. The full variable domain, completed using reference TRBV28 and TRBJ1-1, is DVKVTQSSRYLVKRTGEKVFLECVQDMDHENMFWYRQDPGLGLRLIYFSYDVKMKEKGDIPEGYSVSREKKERFSLILESASTNQTSMYLCASSLSLTGNTEAFFGQGTRLTVV.

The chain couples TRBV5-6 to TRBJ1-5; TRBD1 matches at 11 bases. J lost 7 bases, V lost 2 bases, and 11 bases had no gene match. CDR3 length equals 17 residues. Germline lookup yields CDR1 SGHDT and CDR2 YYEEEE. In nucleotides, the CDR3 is TGTGCCAGCAGCTTCCGCGACGGACAGGGGGCTCGGCAGCCCCAGCATTTT. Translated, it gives CASSFRDGQGARQPQHF.

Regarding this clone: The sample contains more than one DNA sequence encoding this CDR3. CDR3 region: CASSQTSGSYNEQFF. CDR3 in DNA: TGTGCCAGCAGCCAGACTAGCGGCAGTTACAATGAGCAGTTCTTC. The chain couples TRBV7-8 to TRBJ2-1; 9 positions agree with TRBD2. This CDR3 comprises 15 residues. After removal of 5 bases from V and 4 bases from J, the junction contained 6 bases not matched to a gene. Germline values: CDR1 SGHVS, CDR2 FQNEAQ.

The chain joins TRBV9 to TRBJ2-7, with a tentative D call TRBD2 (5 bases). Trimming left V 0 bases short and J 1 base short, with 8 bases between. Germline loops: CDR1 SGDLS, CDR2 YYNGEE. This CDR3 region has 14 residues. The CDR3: CASSVATGSYEQYF. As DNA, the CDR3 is TGTGCCAGCAGCGTAGCAACGGGGTCCTACGAGCAGTACTTC.

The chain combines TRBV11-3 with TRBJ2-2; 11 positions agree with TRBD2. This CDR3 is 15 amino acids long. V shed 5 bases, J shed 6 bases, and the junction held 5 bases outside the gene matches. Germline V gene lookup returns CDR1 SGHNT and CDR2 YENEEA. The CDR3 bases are TGTGCCAGCAGCCCCGGGACTAGCGGCCCCGGGGAGCTGTTTTTT. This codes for CASSPGTSGPGELFF. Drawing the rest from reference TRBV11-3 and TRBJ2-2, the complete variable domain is EAGVVQSPRYKIIEKKQPVAFWCNPISGHNTLYWYLQNLGQGPELLIRYENEEAVDDSQLPKDRFSAERLKGVDSTLKIQPAELGDSAVYLCASSPGTSGPGELFFGEGSRLTVL.

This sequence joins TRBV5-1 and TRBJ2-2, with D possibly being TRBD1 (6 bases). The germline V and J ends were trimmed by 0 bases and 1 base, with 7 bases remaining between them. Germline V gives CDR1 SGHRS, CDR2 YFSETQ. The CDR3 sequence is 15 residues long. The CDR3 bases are TGCGCCAGCAGCTTGGGCAGGGGGAACACCGGGGAGCTGTTTTTT. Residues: CASSLGRGNTGELFF.

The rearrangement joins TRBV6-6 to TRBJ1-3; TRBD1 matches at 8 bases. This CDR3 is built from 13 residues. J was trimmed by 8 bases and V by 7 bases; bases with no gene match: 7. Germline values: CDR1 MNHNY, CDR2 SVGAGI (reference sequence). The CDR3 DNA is TGTGCCAGCACCGGACAGGGCAGCGACACCATATATTTT. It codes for CASTGQGSDTIYF.